Reported below is one TCR beta chain. What it recognizes is unknown. Sequencing used immunoSEQ multiplex PCR; TCRdb keeps in-frame clones, though not all of them. The repertoire table contains about 140,000 clones. This entry comes from a study of T cell responses to AZD1222 COVID-19 vaccine. Broader study findings: The sample set comprised mostly white British donors with more females, and clonal diversity was possibly underestimated.

Sequencing was carried out using peripheral blood. The sequence came from an adult in good health.

In DNA, the CDR3 is TGTGCCAGCAGCTTCGGGGGCGGAACCGGGGAGCTGTTTTTT. This gives the protein CASSFGGGTGELFF. This sequence joins TRBV7-9 and TRBJ2-2; D possibly matches TRBD1 or TRBD2 (6 bases each). V was trimmed by 3 bases and J by 5 bases, leaving 10 bases between them. Germline-derived CDR1 and CDR2 are SEHNR and FQNEAQ (reference sequence). This CDR3 has 14 residues.